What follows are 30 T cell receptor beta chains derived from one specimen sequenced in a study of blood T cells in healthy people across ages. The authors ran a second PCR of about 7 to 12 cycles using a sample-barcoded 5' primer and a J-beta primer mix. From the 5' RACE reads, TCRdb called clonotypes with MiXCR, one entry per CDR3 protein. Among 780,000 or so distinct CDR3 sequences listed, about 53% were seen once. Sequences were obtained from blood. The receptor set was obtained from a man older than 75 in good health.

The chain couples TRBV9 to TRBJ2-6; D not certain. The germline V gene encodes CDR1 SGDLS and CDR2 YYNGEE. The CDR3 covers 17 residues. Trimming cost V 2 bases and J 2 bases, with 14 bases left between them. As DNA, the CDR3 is TGTGCCAGCAGCGTCCTTCCCAGGTCGACTGGGGCCAACGTCCTGACTTTC. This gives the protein CASSVLPRSTGANVLTF. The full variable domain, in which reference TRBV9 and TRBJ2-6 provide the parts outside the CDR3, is DSGVTQTPKHLITATGQRVTLRCSPRSGDLSVYWYQQSLDQGLQFLIQYYNGEERAKGNILERFSAQQFPDLHSELNLSSLELGDSALYFCASSVLPRSTGANVLTFGAGSRLTVL.

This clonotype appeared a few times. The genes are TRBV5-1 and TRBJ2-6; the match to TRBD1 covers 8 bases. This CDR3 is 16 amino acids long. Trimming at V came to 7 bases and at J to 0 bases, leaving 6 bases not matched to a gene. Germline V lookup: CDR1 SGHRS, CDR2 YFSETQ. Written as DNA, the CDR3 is TGCGCCAGCCTCCGGGACAGGCTCTCTGGGGCCAACGTCCTGACTTTC. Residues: CASLRDRLSGANVLTF.

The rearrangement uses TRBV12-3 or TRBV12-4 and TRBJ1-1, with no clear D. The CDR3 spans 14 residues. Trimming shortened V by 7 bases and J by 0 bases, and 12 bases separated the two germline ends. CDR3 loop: CASNVRNLNTEAFF. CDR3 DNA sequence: TGTGCCAGCAATGTAAGGAATCTGAACACTGAAGCTTTCTTT.

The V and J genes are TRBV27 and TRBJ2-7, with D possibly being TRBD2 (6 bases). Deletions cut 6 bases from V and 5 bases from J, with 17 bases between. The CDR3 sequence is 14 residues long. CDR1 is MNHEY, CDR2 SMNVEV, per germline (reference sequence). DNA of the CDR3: TGTGCCAGCAGCTCACTAGGGACTTCCAACGAGCAGTACTTC. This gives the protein CASSSLGTSNEQYF.

The CDR3, as DNA: TGCAGTGCTAGGTCGACAAGTCTGAACACTGAAGCTTTCTTT. It is translated as CSARSTSLNTEAFF. This chain joins TRBV20-1 and TRBJ1-1; D is undetermined. The CDR3 covers 14 residues. The germline V gene encodes CDR1 DFQATT and CDR2 SNEGSKA (reference sequence). V lost 3 bases to trimming and J lost 0 bases, with 11 bases between them.

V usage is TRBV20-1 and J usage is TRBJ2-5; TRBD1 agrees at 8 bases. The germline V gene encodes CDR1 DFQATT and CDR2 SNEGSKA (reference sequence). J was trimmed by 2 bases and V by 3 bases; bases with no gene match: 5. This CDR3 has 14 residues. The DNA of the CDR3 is TGCAGTGCTAGCGGGACAGGAGTACAAGAGACCCAGTACTTC. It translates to CSASGTGVQETQYF.

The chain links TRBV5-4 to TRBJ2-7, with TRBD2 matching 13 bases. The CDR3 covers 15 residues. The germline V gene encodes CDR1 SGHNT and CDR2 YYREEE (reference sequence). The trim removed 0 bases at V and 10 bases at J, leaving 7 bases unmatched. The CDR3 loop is CASSLAGLAGVSQYF. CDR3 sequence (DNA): TGTGCCAGCAGCTTGGCCGGACTAGCGGGAGTATCCCAGTACTTC.

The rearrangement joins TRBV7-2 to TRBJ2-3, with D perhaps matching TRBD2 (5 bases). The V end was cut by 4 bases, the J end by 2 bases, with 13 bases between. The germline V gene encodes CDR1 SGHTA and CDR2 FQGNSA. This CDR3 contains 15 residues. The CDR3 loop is CASSSGPGFTDTQYF. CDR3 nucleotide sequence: TGTGCCAGCAGCTCCGGGCCGGGATTCACAGATACGCAGTATTTT.

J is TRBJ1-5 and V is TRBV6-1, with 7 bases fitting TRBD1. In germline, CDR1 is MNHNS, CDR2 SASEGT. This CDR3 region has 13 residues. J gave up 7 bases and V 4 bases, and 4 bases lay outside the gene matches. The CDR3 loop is CASSVDREQPQHF. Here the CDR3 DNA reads TGTGCCAGCAGTGTTGACAGGGAACAGCCCCAGCATTTT.

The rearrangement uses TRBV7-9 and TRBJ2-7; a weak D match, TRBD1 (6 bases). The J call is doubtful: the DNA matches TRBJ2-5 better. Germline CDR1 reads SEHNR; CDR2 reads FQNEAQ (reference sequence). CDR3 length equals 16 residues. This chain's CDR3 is CASSQPGTTGVETQYF. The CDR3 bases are TGTGCCAGCAGCCAACCCGGGACAACTGGGGTAGAGACCCAGTACTTC.

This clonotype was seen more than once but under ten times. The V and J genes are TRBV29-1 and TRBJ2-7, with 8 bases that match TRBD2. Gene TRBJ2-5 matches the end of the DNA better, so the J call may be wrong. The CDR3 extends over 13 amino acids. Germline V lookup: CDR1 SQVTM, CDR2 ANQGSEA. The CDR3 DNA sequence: TGCAGCGTTCTACACTCGGGAGGGGAGACCCAGTACTTC. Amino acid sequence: CSVLHSGGETQYF.

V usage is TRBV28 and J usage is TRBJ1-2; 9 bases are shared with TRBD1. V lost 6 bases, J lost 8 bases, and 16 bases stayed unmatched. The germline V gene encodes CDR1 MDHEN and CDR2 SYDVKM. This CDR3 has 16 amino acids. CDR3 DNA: TGTGCCAGCAGACAAACAGGGGGCGCTGAACTATCCGGCTACACCTTC. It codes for CASRQTGGAELSGYTF.

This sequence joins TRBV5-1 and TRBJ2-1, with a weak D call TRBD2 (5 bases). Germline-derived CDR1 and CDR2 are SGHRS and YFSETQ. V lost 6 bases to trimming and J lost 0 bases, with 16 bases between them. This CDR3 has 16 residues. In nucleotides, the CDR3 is TGCGCCAGCATCGAGGGTGGGCGGTTCTCCTACAATGAGCAGTTCTTC. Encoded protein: CASIEGGRFSYNEQFF.

In DNA, the CDR3 is TGTGCCACCAGCAGAGCGGGGGGGCCAGGCACAGATACGCAGTATTTT. It is translated as CATSRAGGPGTDTQYF. The chain employs TRBV15 and TRBJ2-3; 8 bases are shared with TRBD2. The J segment lost 1 base and the V segment lost 1 base, leaving 4 bases of the junction unmatched. The V gene's germline CDR1 is LNHNV and CDR2 YYDKDF (reference sequence). The CDR3 totals 16 residues. The variable domain in full, with the rest retrieved from reference TRBV15 and TRBJ2-3, is DAMVIQNPRYQVTQFGKPVTLSCSQTLNHNVMYWYQQKSSQAPKLLFHYYDKDFNNEADTPDNFQSRRPNTSFCFLDIRSPGLGDTAMYLCATSRAGGPGTDTQYFGPGTRLTVL.

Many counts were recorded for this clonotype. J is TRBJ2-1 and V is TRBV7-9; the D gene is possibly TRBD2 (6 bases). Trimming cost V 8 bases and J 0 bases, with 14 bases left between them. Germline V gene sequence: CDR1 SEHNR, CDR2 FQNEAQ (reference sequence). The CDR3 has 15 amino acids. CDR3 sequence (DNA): TGTGCCAGCGAAGGAGGGCCTGGCTCCTACAATGAGCAGTTCTTC. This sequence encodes CASEGGPGSYNEQFF.

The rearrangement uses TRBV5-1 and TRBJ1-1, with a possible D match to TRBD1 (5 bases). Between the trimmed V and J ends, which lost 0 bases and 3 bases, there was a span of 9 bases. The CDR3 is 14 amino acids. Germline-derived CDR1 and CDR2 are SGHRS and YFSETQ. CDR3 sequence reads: CASSLDGGDTEAFF. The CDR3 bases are TGCGCCAGCAGCTTGGATGGGGGGGACACTGAAGCTTTCTTT.

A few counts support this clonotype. The CDR3 loop reads CASSLVGRGHNEQFF. CDR3 nucleotides: TGCGCCAGCAGCTTGGTAGGGAGAGGGCACAATGAGCAGTTCTTC. The gene calls are TRBV5-1 and TRBJ2-1, with D possibly TRBD2 on 5 matching bases. Trimming stripped 0 bases from V and 5 bases from J, with 12 bases between. There are 15 residues in the CDR3. In germline, CDR1 is SGHRS, CDR2 YFSETQ. The variable domain in full, with the rest retrieved from reference TRBV5-1 and TRBJ2-1, is KAGVTQTPRYLIKTRGQQVTLSCSPISGHRSVSWYQQTPGQGLQFLFEYFSETQRNKGNFPGRFSGRQFSNSRSEMNVSTLELGDSALYLCASSLVGRGHNEQFFGPGTRLTVL.

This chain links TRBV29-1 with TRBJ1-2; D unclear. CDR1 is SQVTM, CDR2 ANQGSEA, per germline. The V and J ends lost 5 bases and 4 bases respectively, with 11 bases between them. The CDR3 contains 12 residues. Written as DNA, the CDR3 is TGCAGCGTTTATCCGATCGTCTATGGCTACACCTTC. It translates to CSVYPIVYGYTF.

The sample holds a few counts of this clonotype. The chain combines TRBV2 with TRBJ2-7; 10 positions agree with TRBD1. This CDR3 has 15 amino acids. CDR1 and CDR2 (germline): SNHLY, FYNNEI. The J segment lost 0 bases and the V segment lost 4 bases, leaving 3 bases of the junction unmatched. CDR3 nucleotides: TGTGCCAGCAGTGCCCGGGACAGGGGCTCCTACGAGCAGTACTTC. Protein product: CASSARDRGSYEQYF.

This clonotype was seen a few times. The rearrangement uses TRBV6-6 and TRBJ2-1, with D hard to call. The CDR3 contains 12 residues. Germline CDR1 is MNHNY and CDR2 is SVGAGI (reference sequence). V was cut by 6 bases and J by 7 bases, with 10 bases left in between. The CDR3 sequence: CASSQTRNEQFF. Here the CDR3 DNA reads TGTGCCAGCAGCCAAACAAGAAATGAGCAGTTCTTC.

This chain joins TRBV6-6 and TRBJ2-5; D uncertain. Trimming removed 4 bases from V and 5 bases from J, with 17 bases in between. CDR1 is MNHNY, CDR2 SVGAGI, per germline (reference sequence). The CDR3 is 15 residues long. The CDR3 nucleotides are TGTGCCAGCAGTTTCCGAACGCCTGGGGTGGAGACCCAGTACTTC. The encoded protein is CASSFRTPGVETQYF.

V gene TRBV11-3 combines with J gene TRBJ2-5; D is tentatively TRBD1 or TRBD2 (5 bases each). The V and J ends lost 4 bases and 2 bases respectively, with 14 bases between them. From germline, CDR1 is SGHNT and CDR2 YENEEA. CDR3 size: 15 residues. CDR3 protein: CASSSGRSGQETQYF. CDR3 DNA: TGTGCCAGCAGCTCGGGACGGAGCGGACAAGAGACCCAGTACTTC.

CDR3 sequence (DNA): TGCAGTGCACCCCTAGCGGGAGGTGTCTACGAGCAGTACTTC. Amino acids: CSAPLAGGVYEQYF. The chain uses TRBV20-1 and TRBJ2-4; 11 bases line up with TRBD2. The closer fit of TRBJ2-7 to the DNA end suggests the J call may be wrong. The length of the CDR3 is 14 residues. Germline assignment: CDR1 DFQATT and CDR2 SNEGSKA (reference sequence).

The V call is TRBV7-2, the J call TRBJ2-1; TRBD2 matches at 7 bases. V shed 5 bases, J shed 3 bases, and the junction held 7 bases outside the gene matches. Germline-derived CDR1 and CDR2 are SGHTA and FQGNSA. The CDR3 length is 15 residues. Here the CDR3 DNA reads TGTGCCAGCAGCCCTCTAGCGGTCCTCTACAATGAGCAGTTCTTC. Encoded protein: CASSPLAVLYNEQFF.

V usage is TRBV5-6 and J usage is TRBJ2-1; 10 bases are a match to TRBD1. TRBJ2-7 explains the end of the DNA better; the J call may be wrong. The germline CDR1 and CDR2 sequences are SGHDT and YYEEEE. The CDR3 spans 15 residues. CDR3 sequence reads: CASSADRGGYNEQYF. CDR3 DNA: TGTGCCAGCAGCGCGGACAGGGGGGGCTACAATGAGCAGTACTTC.

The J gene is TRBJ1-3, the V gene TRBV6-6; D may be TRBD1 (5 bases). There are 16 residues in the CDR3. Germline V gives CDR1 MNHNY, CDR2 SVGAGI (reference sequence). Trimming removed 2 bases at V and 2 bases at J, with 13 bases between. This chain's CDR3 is CASSYQGEGAGNTIYF. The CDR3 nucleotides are TGTGCCAGCAGTTACCAAGGGGAGGGCGCTGGAAACACCATATATTTT.

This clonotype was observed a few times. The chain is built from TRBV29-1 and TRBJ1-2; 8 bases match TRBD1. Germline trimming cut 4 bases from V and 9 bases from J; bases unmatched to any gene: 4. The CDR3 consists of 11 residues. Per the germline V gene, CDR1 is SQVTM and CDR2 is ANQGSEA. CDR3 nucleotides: TGCAGCGTTGCGACAGGGGCGAGCTACACCTTC. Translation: CSVATGASYTF.

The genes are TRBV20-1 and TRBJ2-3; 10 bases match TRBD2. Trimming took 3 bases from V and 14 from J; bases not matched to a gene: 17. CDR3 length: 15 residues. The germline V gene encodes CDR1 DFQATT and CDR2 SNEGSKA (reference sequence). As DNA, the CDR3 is TGCAGTGCTAGCTCGCTAGCGGGAGCTATAGGATACGCGTATTTT. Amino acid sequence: CSASSLAGAIGYAYF.

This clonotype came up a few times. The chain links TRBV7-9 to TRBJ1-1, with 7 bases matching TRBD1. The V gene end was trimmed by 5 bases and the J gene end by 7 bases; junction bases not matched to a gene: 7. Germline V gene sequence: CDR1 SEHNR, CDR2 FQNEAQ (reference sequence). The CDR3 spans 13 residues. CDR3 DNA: TGTGCCAGCAGCCCCTACAGGGGCATTGAAGCTTTCTTT. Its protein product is CASSPYRGIEAFF.

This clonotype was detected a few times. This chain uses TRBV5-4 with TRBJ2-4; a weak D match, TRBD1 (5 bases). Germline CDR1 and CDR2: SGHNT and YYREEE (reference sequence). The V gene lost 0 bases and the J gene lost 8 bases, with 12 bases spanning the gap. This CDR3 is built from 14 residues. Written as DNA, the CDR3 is TGTGCCAGCAGCTTGGAACAGGCAAGAGACATTCAGTACTTC. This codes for CASSLEQARDIQYF.